This T cell receptor beta chain is drawn from a study of identical twins. V lost 5 bases, J lost 0 bases, and 11 bases lay in between. Germline CDR1 reads MNHEY; CDR2 reads SMNVEV (reference sequence). CDR3 length: 15 residues. In this sample, this clonotype turned up many times. Its antigen is not identified. Study conclusions and caveats: Sharing of beta out-of-frame sequences by twins showed a weaker excess. There were fewer insertions in abundant cord blood beta clonotypes, but memory repertoires showed no such pattern. The study found excess low generation probability among twin-shared out-of-frame alpha sequences.

Using its own MiXCR run on the 5' RACE reads, TCRdb lists one record per CDR3 protein. The top ten hold 1.5% to 2% of the sample, which has hundreds of thousands of distinct CDR3 sequences, around 5.7% seen once. The clonotype comes from a man between 18 and 29 years old in good health. Sequencing was performed on naive T cells sorted from blood. The J gene is TRBJ2-1, the V gene TRBV27, with D possibly TRBD2 on 5 matching bases. The CDR3 spells CASSPGLDSYNEQFF. CDR3 DNA sequence: TGTGCCAGCAGTCCCGGACTGGACTCCTACAATGAGCAGTTCTTC.